This TCR beta chain was sequenced in a study of blood T cell repertoires in COVID-19. Sequencing used immunoSEQ multiplex PCR; TCRdb keeps in-frame clones, though not all of them. This table holds 40,000 to 55,000 clones, more than 75% found once. Everyone who took part was roughly 18 to 89 years old, and they came from 24 US areas. Participants reported their clinical history, and cohort assignment relied on those reports. Germline V lookup: CDR1 SGHRS, CDR2 YFSETQ. V lost 6 bases and J lost 4, with 16 bases in between. The CDR3 runs 14 residues. The material sequenced was PBMCs or T cells enriched from blood (not recorded which). The receptor was derived from a woman aged 45-65 years with acute COVID-19. This chain connects TRBV5-1 to TRBJ1-2, with a tentative D call TRBD1 (6 bases). The CDR3, as DNA: TGCGCCAGCACCCTGGCACAGGGTGGCTATGGCTACACCTTC. Encoded protein: CASTLAQGGYGYTF.